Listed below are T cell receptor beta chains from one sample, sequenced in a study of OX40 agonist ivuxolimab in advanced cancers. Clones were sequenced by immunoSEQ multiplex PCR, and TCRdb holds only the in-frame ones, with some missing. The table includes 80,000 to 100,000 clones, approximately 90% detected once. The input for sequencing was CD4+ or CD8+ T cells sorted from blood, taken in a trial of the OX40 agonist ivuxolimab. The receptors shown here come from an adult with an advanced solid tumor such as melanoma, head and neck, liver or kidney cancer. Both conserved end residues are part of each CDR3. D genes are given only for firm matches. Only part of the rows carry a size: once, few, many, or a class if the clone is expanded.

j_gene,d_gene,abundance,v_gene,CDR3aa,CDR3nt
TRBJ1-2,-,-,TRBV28,CASSLVSVGYTF,TGTGCCAGCAGTTTAGTATCGGTTGGCTACACCTTC
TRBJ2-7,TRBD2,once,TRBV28,CASSSGGEVEQYF,TGTGCCAGCAGTTCGGGGGGGGAGGTGGAGCAGTACTTC
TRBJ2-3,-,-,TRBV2,CASSAQGVDTQYF,TGTGCCAGCAGTGCCCAGGGAGTAGATACGCAGTATTTT
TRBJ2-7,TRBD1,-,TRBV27,CASSSGTGINEQYF,TGTGCCAGCAGTTCCGGGACAGGGATCAACGAGCAGTACTTC
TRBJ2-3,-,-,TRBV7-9,CASSYGTGTDTQYF,TGTGCCAGCAGCTACGGGACTGGCACAGATACGCAGTATTTT
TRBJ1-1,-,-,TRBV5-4,CASSLAQMNTEAFF,TGTGCCAGCAGCTTGGCTCAAATGAACACTGAAGCTTTCTTT
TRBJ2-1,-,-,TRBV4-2,CASSQESRGEQFF,TGTGCCAGCAGCCAAGAATCGCGGGGCGAGCAGTTCTTC
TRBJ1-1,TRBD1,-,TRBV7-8,CASSRTGDSEAFF,TGTGCCAGCAGCAGGACAGGGGACTCTGAAGCTTTCTTT
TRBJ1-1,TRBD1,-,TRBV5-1,CASSLQGAMGYGMNTEAFF,TGCGCCAGCAGCTTGCAGGGGGCGATGGGATACGGGATGAACACTGAAGCTTTCTTT
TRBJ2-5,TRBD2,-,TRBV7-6,CASSLAVGRGQETQYF,TGTGCCAGCAGCTTAGCGGTAGGGAGGGGACAAGAGACCCAGTACTTC
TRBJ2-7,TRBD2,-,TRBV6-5,CASRGTSAYEQYF,TGTGCCAGCAGGGGGACTAGTGCCTACGAGCAGTACTTC
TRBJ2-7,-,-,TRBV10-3,CAISEADTIYEQYF,TGTGCCATCAGTGAAGCGGACACTATCTACGAGCAGTACTTC
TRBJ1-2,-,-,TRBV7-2,CASSMDVFYGYTF,TGTGCCAGCAGCATGGACGTGTTCTATGGCTACACCTTC
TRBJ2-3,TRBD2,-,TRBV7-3,CASSLTVAGLGGDTQYF,TGTGCCAGCAGCTTAACGGTAGCGGGATTGGGCGGAGATACGCAGTATTTT
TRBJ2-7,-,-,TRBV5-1,CASSLTGNDMEQYF,TGCGCCAGCAGCTTGACAGGGAATGATATGGAGCAGTACTTC
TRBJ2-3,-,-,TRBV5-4,CASSLVERKDTQYF,TGTGCCAGCAGCTTGGTGGAGCGCAAAGATACGCAGTATTTT
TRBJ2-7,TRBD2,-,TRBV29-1,CSAGNRLAGAWEQYF,TGCAGCGCGGGAAACCGACTAGCGGGAGCCTGGGAGCAGTACTTC
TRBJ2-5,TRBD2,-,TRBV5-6,CASSQVGAGREETQYF,TGTGCCAGCAGCCAAGTTGGTGCAGGGAGGGAAGAGACCCAGTACTTC
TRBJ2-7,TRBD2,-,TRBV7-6,CASSPRTSGGFEQYF,TGTGCCAGCAGCCCACGGACTAGCGGGGGTTTTGAGCAGTACTTC
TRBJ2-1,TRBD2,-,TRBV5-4,CASSSGAGGRNEQFF,TGTGCCAGCAGCAGCGGAGCGGGAGGGCGCAATGAGCAGTTCTTC
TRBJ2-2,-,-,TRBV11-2,CASSPPNTGELFF,TGTGCCAGCAGCCCCCCAAACACCGGGGAGCTGTTTTTT
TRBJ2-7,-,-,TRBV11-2,CASSWRGEQYF,TGTGCCAGCAGCTGGAGAGGCGAGCAGTACTTC
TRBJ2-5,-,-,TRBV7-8,CASSASGETQYF,TGTGCCAGCAGCGCCTCGGGGGAGACCCAGTACTTC
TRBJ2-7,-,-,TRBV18,CASSPPGQGEQYF,TGTGCCAGCTCACCACCAGGGCAAGGCGAGCAGTACTTC
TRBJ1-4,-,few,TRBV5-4,CASSGVFTGTTNEKLFF,TGTGCCAGCAGCGGGGTCTTCACTGGTACAACTAATGAAAAACTGTTTTTT
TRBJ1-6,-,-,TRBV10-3,CAIQEGGQHSPLHF,TGTGCCATTCAGGAGGGGGGGCAGCACTCACCCCTCCACTTT
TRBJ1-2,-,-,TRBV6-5,CASSYSRQANYGYTF,TGTGCCAGCAGTTACTCGCGACAGGCTAACTATGGCTACACCTTC
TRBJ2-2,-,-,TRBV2,CASSVRRPNTGELFF,TGTGCCAGCAGTGTCCGGCGACCGAACACCGGGGAGCTGTTTTTT